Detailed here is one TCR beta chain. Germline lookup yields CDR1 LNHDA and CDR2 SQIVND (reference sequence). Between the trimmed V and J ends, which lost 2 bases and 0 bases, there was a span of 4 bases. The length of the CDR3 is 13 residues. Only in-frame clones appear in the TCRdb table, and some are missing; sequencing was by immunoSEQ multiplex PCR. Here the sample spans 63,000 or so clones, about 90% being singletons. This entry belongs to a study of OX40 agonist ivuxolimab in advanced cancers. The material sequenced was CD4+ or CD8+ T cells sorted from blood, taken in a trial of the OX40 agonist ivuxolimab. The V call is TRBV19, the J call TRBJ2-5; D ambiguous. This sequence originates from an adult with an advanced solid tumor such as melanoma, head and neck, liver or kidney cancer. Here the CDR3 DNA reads TGTGCCAGTAGTATACGGCACCAAGAGACCCAGTACTTC. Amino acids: CASSIRHQETQYF.